These 4 T cell receptor beta chains originate from one sample sequenced in a study of blood T cell repertoires in COVID-19. This table comes from immunoSEQ multiplex PCR, and its TCRdb copy is limited to in-frame clones, with some not included. The sample lists roughly 140,000 clones, 85% occurring once. Sequencing was done on a sample of peripheral blood. These TCRs come from a man between 45 and 60 years old with acute or convalescent COVID-19.

V is TRBV11-1 and J is TRBJ1-6, with D possibly matching TRBD1 (5 bases). Per germline, CDR1 SGHAT and CDR2 FQDESV (reference sequence). This CDR3 is built from 15 residues. Trimming shortened V by 1 base and J by 8 bases, and 12 bases separated the two germline ends. CDR3 loop: CASSLEGARDSPLHF. CDR3 bases: TGTGCCAGCAGCTTAGAAGGCGCCAGGGATTCACCCCTCCACTTT.

The rearrangement joins TRBV19 to TRBJ2-3, with TRBD2 matching 12 bases. The V segment lost 3 bases and the J segment 0 bases; nucleotides outside the gene matches: 7. Germline CDR1 LNHDA, CDR2 SQIVND (reference sequence). This CDR3 spans 18 amino acids. The CDR3 DNA reads TGTGCCAGTAGTATTCGACTAGCGGGAGATGGGAGCACAGATACGCAGTATTTT. This gives the protein CASSIRLAGDGSTDTQYF.

V gene TRBV4-1 combines with J gene TRBJ2-7; 13 positions agree with TRBD2. V was pared by 0 bases and J by 2 bases, with 1 base of the junction left unmatched. The V gene's germline CDR1 is MGHRA and CDR2 YSYEKL. This CDR3 comprises 16 residues. CDR3: CASSQEGLAGTYEQYF. For the CDR3, the DNA is TGCGCCAGCAGCCAAGAGGGACTAGCGGGGACCTACGAGCAGTACTTC.

The chain uses TRBV6-2 or TRBV6-3 and TRBJ2-7, with 8 bases matching TRBD2. The germline gives CDR1 MNHEY, CDR2 SVGEGT. Trimming removed 2 bases from V and 0 bases from J; junction bases left unmatched: 9. The length of the CDR3 is 17 residues. CDR3 sequence: CASSYQLAGSPSYEQYF. The CDR3 DNA follows: TGTGCCAGCAGTTACCAGCTAGCGGGTTCCCCCTCCTACGAGCAGTACTTC.